The present entry profiles one TCR beta chain with its context. The sample is drawn from a study of control samples from healthy donors and cancer patients. Looked up from germline, CDR1 is LNHDA and CDR2 is SQIVND (reference sequence). The CDR3 spans 14 residues. Between the trimmed V and J ends, which lost 6 bases and 3 bases, there was a span of 11 bases. Method: immunoSEQ multiplex PCR; TCRdb's copy keeps in-frame clones and lacks some. The sample holds 60,000 to 95,000 clones, roughly 82% seen once. Sequenced material: blood. The receptor was isolated from a man over 45 in good health. The V and J genes are TRBV19 and TRBJ1-4; possible D gene TRBD1, 5 bases. The CDR3 is CASRTGGSNEKLFF. The CDR3 coding sequence is TGTGCCAGTAGGACCGGGGGATCTAATGAAAAACTGTTTTTT.